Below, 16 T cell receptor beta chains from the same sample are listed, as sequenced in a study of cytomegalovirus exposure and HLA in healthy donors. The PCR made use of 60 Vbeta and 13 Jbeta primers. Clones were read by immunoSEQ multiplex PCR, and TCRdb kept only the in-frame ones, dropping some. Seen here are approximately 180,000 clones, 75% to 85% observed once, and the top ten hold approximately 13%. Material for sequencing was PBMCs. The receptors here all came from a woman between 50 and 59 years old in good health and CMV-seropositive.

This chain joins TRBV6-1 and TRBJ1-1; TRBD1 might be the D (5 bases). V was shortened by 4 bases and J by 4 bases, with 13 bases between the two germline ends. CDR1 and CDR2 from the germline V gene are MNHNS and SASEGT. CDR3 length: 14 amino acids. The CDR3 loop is CASSVSGSATEAFF. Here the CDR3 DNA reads TGTGCCAGCAGTGTTTCAGGGTCGGCCACTGAAGCTTTCTTT.

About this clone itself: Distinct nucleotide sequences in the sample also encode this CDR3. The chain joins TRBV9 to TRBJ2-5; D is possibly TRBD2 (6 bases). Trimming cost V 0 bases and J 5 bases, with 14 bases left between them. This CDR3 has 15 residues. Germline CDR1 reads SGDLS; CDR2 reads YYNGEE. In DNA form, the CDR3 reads TGTGCCAGCAGCGTAGGGACGGGACTCCAGGAGACCCAGTACTTC. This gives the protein CASSVGTGLQETQYF.

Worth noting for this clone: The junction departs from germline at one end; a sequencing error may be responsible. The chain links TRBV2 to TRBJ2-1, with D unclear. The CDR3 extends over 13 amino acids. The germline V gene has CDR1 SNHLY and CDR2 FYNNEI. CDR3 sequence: CVSSAVAYNEQFF. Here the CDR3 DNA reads TGTGTCAGCAGTGCGGTCGCTTACAATGAGCAGTTCTTC. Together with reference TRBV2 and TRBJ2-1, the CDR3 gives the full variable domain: EPEVTQTPSHQVTQMGQEVILRCVPISNHLYFYWYRQILGQKVEFLVSFYNNEISEKSEIFDDQFSVERPDGSNFTLKIRSTKLEDSAMYFCVSSAVAYNEQFFGPGTRLTVL.

The CDR3 sequence is CASSPTAGPTDTQYF. For the CDR3, the DNA is TGTGCCAGCTCACCGACGGCAGGGCCCACAGATACGCAGTATTTT. The J gene is TRBJ2-3, the V gene TRBV18; tentative D call: TRBD1 (5 bases). There are 15 residues in the CDR3. The V end was cut by 3 bases, the J end by 2 bases, with 12 bases between. Germline V gene sequence: CDR1 KGHSH, CDR2 LQKENI.

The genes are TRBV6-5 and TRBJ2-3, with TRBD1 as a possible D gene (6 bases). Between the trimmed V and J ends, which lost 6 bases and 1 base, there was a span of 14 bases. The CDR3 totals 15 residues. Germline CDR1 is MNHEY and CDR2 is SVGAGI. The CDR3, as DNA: TGTGCCAGCAGCTCTCAGGGGTCCCGCACAGATACGCAGTATTTT. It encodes CASSSQGSRTDTQYF.

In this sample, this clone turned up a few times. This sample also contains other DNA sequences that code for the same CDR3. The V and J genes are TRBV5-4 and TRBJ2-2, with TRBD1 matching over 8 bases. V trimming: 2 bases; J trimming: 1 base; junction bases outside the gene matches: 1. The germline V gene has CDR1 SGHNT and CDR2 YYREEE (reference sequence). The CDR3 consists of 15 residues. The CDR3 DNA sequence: TGTGCCAGCAGCTTAGGGACAGGGAACACCGGGGAGCTGTTTTTT. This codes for CASSLGTGNTGELFF.

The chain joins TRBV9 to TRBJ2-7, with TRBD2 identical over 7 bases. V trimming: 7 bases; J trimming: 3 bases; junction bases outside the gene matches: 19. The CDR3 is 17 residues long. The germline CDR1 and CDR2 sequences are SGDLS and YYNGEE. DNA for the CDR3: TGTGCCAGCTCCCTACCCCCCGGGGAGGGGATGGGCTACGAGCAGTACTTC. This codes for CASSLPPGEGMGYEQYF.

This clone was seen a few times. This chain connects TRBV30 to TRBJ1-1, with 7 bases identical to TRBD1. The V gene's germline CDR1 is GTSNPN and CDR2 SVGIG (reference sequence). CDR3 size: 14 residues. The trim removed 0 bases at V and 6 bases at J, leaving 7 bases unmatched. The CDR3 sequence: CAWSVLGQGAEAFF. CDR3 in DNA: TGTGCCTGGAGTGTACTCGGGCAGGGGGCTGAAGCTTTCTTT.

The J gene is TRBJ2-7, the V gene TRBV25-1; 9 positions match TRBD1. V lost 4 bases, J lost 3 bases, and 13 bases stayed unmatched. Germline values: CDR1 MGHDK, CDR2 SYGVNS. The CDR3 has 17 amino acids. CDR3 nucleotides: TGTGCCAGCAGTGCCCGGGACAGGGAGTCTAAATACTACGAGCAGTACTTC. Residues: CASSARDRESKYYEQYF.

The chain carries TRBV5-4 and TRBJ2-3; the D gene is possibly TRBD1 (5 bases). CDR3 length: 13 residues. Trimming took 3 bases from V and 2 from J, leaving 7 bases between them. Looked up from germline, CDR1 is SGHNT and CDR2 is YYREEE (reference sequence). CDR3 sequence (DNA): TGTGCCAGCAGCTCACAGGTCACAGATACGCAGTATTTT. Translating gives CASSSQVTDTQYF.

In nucleotides, the CDR3 is TGCGCCAGCAGCGAGACAGGAAAATTGGAAGAGCAGTACTTC. Its translation is CASSETGKLEEQYF. The chain employs TRBV5-1 and TRBJ2-5; possible D gene TRBD1, 6 bases. This CDR3 contains 14 residues. V was pared by 4 bases and J by 11 bases, with 21 bases between. CDR1 SGHRS and CDR2 YFSETQ come from the germline V gene.

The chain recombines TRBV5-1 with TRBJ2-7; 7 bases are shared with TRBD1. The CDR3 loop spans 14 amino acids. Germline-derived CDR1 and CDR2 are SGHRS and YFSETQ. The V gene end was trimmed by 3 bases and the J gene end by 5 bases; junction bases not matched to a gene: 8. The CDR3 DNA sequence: TGCGCCAGCAGCTCGGGACAGTCCTTTGACGAGCAGTACTTC. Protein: CASSSGQSFDEQYF.

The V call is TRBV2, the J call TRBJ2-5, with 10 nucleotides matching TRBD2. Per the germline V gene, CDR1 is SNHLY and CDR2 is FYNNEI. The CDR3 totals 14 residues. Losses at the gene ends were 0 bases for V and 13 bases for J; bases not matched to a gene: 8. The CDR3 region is CASSEAMERGGRYF. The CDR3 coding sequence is TGTGCCAGCAGTGAAGCAATGGAGCGGGGGGGCCGGTACTTC.

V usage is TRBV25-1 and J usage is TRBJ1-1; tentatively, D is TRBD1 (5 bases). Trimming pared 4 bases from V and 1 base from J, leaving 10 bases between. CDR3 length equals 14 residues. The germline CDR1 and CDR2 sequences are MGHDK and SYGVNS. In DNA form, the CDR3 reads TGTGCCAGCAGTGGGCTTGACAGGAACACTGAAGCTTTCTTT. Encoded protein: CASSGLDRNTEAFF.

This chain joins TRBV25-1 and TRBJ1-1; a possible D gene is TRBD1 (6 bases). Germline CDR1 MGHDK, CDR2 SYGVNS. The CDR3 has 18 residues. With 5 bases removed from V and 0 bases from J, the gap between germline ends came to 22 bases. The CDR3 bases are TGTGCCAGCAGTCCTTTGTTGGGGCAGGGACACATGAACACTGAAGCTTTCTTT. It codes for CASSPLLGQGHMNTEAFF.

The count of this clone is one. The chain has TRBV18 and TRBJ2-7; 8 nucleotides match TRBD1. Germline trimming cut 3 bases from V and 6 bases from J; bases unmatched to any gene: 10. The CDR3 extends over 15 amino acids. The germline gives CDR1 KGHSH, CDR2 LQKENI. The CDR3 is CASSPRQGATGEQYF. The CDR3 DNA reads TGTGCCAGCTCACCTCGGCAGGGGGCCACGGGCGAGCAGTACTTC. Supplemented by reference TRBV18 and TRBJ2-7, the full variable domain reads NAGVMQNPRHLVRRRGQEARLRCSPMKGHSHVYWYRQLPEEGLKFMVYLQKENIIDESGMPKERFSAEFPKEGPSILRIQQVVRGDSAAYFCASSPRQGATGEQYFGPGTRLTVT.